This T cell receptor beta chain was observed in a study of T cell responses to AZD1222 COVID-19 vaccine. The table came from immunoSEQ multiplex PCR; TCRdb's copy has only in-frame clones and leaves some out. In the table there are 150,000 or so clones, approximately 91% of which are singletons. General study results and limits: Repertoire samples came only from after the peak T cell response. The study found Spike-specific TCR breadth and depth rose after two AZD1222 doses.

Turning to this clone: What it binds is not known.

Germline V gene data show CDR1 as SGHVS and CDR2 as FQNEAQ. The CDR3 extends over 16 amino acids. The V and J ends lost 1 base and 9 bases respectively, with 16 bases between them. This specimen consisted of peripheral blood, obtained 28 days after the second AZD1222 dose. The receptor's source is an adult who received the AZD1222 COVID-19 vaccine. V and J are TRBV7-8 and TRBJ1-6; D not certain. CDR3 in DNA: TGTGCCAGCAGCTTAGGCGGACCCGCACAAATTTCACCCCTCCACTTT. Encoded protein: CASSLGGPAQISPLHF.